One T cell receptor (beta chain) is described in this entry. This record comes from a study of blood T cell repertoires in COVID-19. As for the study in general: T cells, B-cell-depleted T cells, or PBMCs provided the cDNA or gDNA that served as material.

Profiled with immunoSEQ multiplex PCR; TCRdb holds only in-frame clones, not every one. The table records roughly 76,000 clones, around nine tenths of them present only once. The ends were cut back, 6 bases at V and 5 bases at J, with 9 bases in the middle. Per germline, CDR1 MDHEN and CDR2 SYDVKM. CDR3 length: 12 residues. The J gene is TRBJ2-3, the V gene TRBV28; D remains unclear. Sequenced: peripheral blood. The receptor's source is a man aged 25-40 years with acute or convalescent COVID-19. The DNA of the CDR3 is TGTGCCAGCAGCTACCCCGGAGATACGCAGTATTTT. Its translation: CASSYPGDTQYF.